This T cell receptor beta chain emerged from a study of OX40 agonist ivuxolimab in advanced cancers. On this clone: Its antigen is undetermined.

Peripheral blood came from all dose cohorts at three timepoints. Assay: immunoSEQ multiplex PCR; the TCRdb copy retains only in-frame clones and omits some. The sample has tens of thousands of clones, approximately 90% seen once. General study findings and limits: Average numbers of expanded clones were greater in CD8+ T cells than in CD4+.

The CDR3 has 16 residues. V dropped 6 bases and J dropped 3; count of bases not matched to a gene: 12. Germline V gene lookup returns CDR1 MDHEN and CDR2 SYDVKM. The sequencing used CD4+ or CD8+ T cells sorted from blood, collected in a trial of the OX40 agonist ivuxolimab. The sequence was collected from an adult with an advanced solid tumor such as melanoma, head and neck, liver or kidney cancer. V is TRBV28 and J is TRBJ2-7, with 9 bases aligning to TRBD1. The CDR3 nucleotides read TGTGCCAGCAGAGTGAAACAGGGGGCCTGGATCTACGAGCAGTACTTC. Translation gives CASRVKQGAWIYEQYF.